This TCR beta chain was profiled in a study of cytotoxic CD8 clonotypes in ibrutinib-treated CLL. Study information: The study included 11 relapsed/refractory and about 16 treatment-naive patients; about 17 had IGHV unmutated disease.

The source of approximately 1.9 micrograms of genomic DNA for TCR beta libraries was cryopreserved PBMCs. Whole-study results and caveats: Public clonotypes, found uncommonly, either contracted or stayed stable on treatment.

This clone was seen a single time. Its antigen is unidentified. Germline values: CDR1 SGDLS, CDR2 YYNGEE. The length of the CDR3 is 14 residues. The V gene lost 0 bases and the J gene lost 4 bases, with 10 bases spanning the gap. Assay used: immunoSEQ multiplex PCR; TCRdb lists only in-frame clones, some missing. The table shows more than 20,000 clones, with over 70% occurring only once. The sample was PBMCs, taken before ibrutinib treatment. This TCR was recovered from a human donor with chronic lymphocytic leukemia. The rearrangement joins TRBV9 to TRBJ1-1; no firm D call. This CDR3 reads CASSVGQTPTEAFF. The CDR3 DNA follows: TGTGCCAGCAGCGTAGGTCAGACCCCCACTGAAGCTTTCTTT.